Presented here are 25 T cell receptor beta chains from one specimen sequenced in a study of shared clonotypes between healthy human individuals. Naive CD8 cells lacked CD45RO, underwent positive selection for CCR7 and left out terminally differentiated effector memory CD45RA+ cells. Profiling relied on immunoSEQ multiplex PCR, and the TCRdb table lists in-frame clones only, not all of them. The sample has around 640,000 clones, about 95% seen once. Sequenced: naive CD8+ T cells sorted from blood. These receptors were taken from a woman in her twenties or thirties in good health.

The J gene is TRBJ2-7, the V gene TRBV2; D may be TRBD1 (6 bases). The germline V and J ends were trimmed by 6 bases and 6 bases, with 12 bases remaining between them. The CDR3 covers 12 residues. Germline values: CDR1 SNHLY, CDR2 FYNNEI. The CDR3 nucleotides read TGTGCCAGCAGGAGACAGGAGATCGAGCAGTACTTC. It specifies CASRRQEIEQYF.

The chain has TRBV7-3 and TRBJ2-3; 8 bases match TRBD2. V lost 4 bases and J lost 0; bases outside the gene matches: 9. This CDR3 region has 17 residues. Germline V gene sequence: CDR1 SGHTA, CDR2 FQGTGA. The CDR3, as DNA: TGTGCCAGCAGCTACGGACTAGCAGAAACTAGCACAGATACGCAGTATTTT. It translates to CASSYGLAETSTDTQYF.

This clone was seen a few times. The genes are TRBV27 and TRBJ1-5; 8 bases are shared with TRBD1. CDR3 length: 15 residues. V lost 5 bases to trimming and J lost 11 bases; unmatched junction nucleotides: 14. Germline lookup yields CDR1 MNHEY and CDR2 SMNVEV (reference sequence). The CDR3 region is CASSPTDRAVSAQHF. Written as DNA, the CDR3 is TGTGCCAGCAGTCCCACGGACAGGGCCGTTTCAGCCCAGCATTTT.

The chain couples TRBV7-2 to TRBJ2-7; TRBD2 aligns across 12 bases. Germline CDR1 SGHTA, CDR2 FQGNSA. J gave up 5 bases and V 4 bases, and 9 bases lay outside the gene matches. The CDR3 extends over 16 amino acids. DNA of the CDR3: TGTGCCAGCAGCTCCCACTTCCGACTAGCGGGAGACGAGCAGTACTTC. Translated, it gives CASSSHFRLAGDEQYF.

The rearrangement joins TRBV6-6 to TRBJ2-5, with 7 nucleotides matching TRBD1. The better agreement between TRBJ2-7 and the DNA end casts doubt on the J call. Per the germline V gene, CDR1 is MNHNY and CDR2 is SVGAGI (reference sequence). This CDR3 is built from 15 residues. CDR3 nucleotides: TGTGCCAGCAGTTACACGACAGGGATTCTTGACGAGCAGTACTTC. This encodes CASSYTTGILDEQYF.

The count of this clone is one. The rearrangement links TRBV7-8 to TRBJ2-1, with 8 bases fitting TRBD2. With V trimmed by 2 bases and J by 1 base, 4 bases remained unmatched. This CDR3 spans 16 amino acids. The germline V gene has CDR1 SGHVS and CDR2 FQNEAQ. The CDR3 coding sequence is TGTGCCAGCAGCTTACCCCGCGGGAGGTCCTACAATGAGCAGTTCTTC. Translation gives CASSLPRGRSYNEQFF.

V is TRBV7-8 and J is TRBJ1-5, with TRBD1 as a possible D gene (5 bases). Germline CDR1 and CDR2: SGHVS and FQNEAQ. The CDR3 is 13 amino acids. Between the trimmed V and J ends, which lost 4 bases and 7 bases, there was a span of 11 bases. The CDR3 protein is CASSSQGPQPQHF. CDR3 in DNA: TGTGCCAGCAGCTCCCAGGGTCCCCAGCCCCAGCATTTT.

The chain joins TRBV6-4 to TRBJ2-1, with D maybe TRBD2 (6 bases). The germline CDR1 and CDR2 sequences are MRHNA and SNTAGT. V was pared by 9 bases and J by 6 bases, with 18 bases between. The CDR3 runs 14 residues. CDR3 loop: CARYRGLWGNEQFF. For the CDR3, the DNA is TGTGCCAGGTACCGGGGACTTTGGGGCAATGAGCAGTTCTTC.

This chain uses TRBV6-5 with TRBJ2-1, with 8 bases that match TRBD2. Germline trimming cut 7 bases from V and 3 bases from J; bases unmatched to any gene: 2. The length of the CDR3 is 13 residues. CDR1 and CDR2 (germline): MNHEY, SVGAGI. The CDR3 sequence is CASTGGYYNEQFF. The CDR3 DNA reads TGTGCCAGCACGGGGGGGTACTACAATGAGCAGTTCTTC.

The rearrangement links TRBV28 to TRBJ2-7, with a possible D match to TRBD1 (6 bases). The length of the CDR3 is 18 residues. V dropped 6 bases and J dropped 0 bases, with 24 bases sitting between them. Germline V gene lookup returns CDR1 MDHEN and CDR2 SYDVKM. The CDR3 sequence is CASSKGQGRGNPSYEQYF. The CDR3 DNA is TGTGCCAGCAGCAAAGGTCAGGGGCGAGGAAATCCCTCCTACGAGCAGTACTTC. The full variable domain, its missing parts supplied by reference TRBV28 and TRBJ2-7, is DVKVTQSSRYLVKRTGEKVFLECVQDMDHENMFWYRQDPGLGLRLIYFSYDVKMKEKGDIPEGYSVSREKKERFSLILESASTNQTSMYLCASSKGQGRGNPSYEQYFGPGTRLTVT.

The chain employs TRBV13 and TRBJ2-2; weak D call: TRBD1 (6 bases). Germline-derived CDR1 and CDR2 are PRHDT and FYEKMQ (reference sequence). Trimming took 5 bases from V and 2 from J, leaving 15 bases between them. The CDR3 runs 16 residues. CDR3 in DNA: TGTGCCAGCAGCCCCACCCCGACAGGAAACACCGGGGAGCTGTTTTTT. Amino acids: CASSPTPTGNTGELFF.

V gene TRBV2 combines with J gene TRBJ2-7; D unresolved. Per the germline V gene, CDR1 is SNHLY and CDR2 is FYNNEI. V was clipped by 4 bases and J by 1 base, with 11 bases between them. The CDR3 sequence is 14 residues long. The CDR3 reads CASSVYDVSYEQYF. The CDR3 DNA follows: TGTGCCAGCAGTGTATACGACGTTTCCTACGAGCAGTACTTC.

The chain recombines TRBV28 with TRBJ2-3, with D tentatively TRBD2 (6 bases). V lost 10 bases to trimming and J lost 6 bases, with 14 bases between them. The CDR3 runs 12 residues. In germline, CDR1 is MDHEN, CDR2 SYDVKM. For the CDR3, the DNA is TGTGCCACCTCGACTAGTCCCGATACGCAGTATTTT. This codes for CATSTSPDTQYF. Based on the CDR3 plus reference TRBV28 and TRBJ2-3, the full variable domain is DVKVTQSSRYLVKRTGEKVFLECVQDMDHENMFWYRQDPGLGLRLIYFSYDVKMKEKGDIPEGYSVSREKKERFSLILESASTNQTSMYLCATSTSPDTQYFGPGTRLTVL.

The chain links TRBV28 to TRBJ2-5; D remains unclear. V gave up 7 bases and J gave up 11 bases, with 14 bases separating them. The CDR3 runs 11 residues. The germline CDR1 and CDR2 sequences are MDHEN and SYDVKM. The CDR3: CASTLGLEQYF. CDR3 in DNA: TGTGCCAGCACCCTGGGGTTAGAGCAGTACTTC.

On this clone: Other DNA sequences in the same sample also yield this CDR3. The chain uses TRBV27 and TRBJ1-4; the D is unclear. Germline V lookup: CDR1 MNHEY, CDR2 SMNVEV (reference sequence). CDR3 length: 11 amino acids. V lost 3 bases to trimming and J lost 7 bases, with 3 bases between them. CDR3 protein: CASSLGEKLFF. In DNA form, the CDR3 reads TGTGCCAGCAGTTTGGGTGAAAAACTGTTTTTT.

The chain uses TRBV19 and TRBJ2-1; 9 nucleotides match TRBD1. J lost 0 bases, V lost 5 bases, and 2 bases had no gene match. The CDR3 spans 15 residues. Germline assignment: CDR1 LNHDA and CDR2 SQIVND (reference sequence). The CDR3 region is CASSLQGASYNEQFF. CDR3 DNA sequence: TGTGCCAGTAGTCTACAGGGGGCCTCCTACAATGAGCAGTTCTTC.

This clone came up once. V gene TRBV7-2 combines with J gene TRBJ2-7; no firm D call. CDR1 and CDR2 from the germline V gene are SGHTA and FQGNSA. The CDR3 sequence is 12 residues long. The V end lost 5 bases, the J end lost 3 bases, and 8 bases lay between the germline ends. The CDR3 spells CASSIVGYEQYF. CDR3 nucleotide sequence: TGTGCCAGCAGCATAGTGGGCTACGAGCAGTACTTC. Full variable domain (remainder filled in from reference TRBV7-2 and TRBJ2-7): GAGVSQSPSNKVTEKGKDVELRCDPISGHTALYWYRQSLGQGLEFLIYFQGNSAPDKSGLPSDRFSAERTGGSVSTLTIQRTQQEDSAVYLCASSIVGYEQYFGPGTRLTVT.

This CDR3 is CASSPEGPTPRDLEEDTQYF. In DNA form, the CDR3 reads TGTGCCAGTAGTCCCGAGGGTCCCACACCCCGGGACCTAGAGGAAGATACGCAGTATTTT. The J gene is TRBJ2-3, the V gene TRBV19; perhaps D is TRBD1 or TRBD2 (5 bases each). The CDR3 is 20 residues long. The V gene's germline CDR1 is LNHDA and CDR2 SQIVND (reference sequence). Trimming took 5 bases from V and 5 from J, leaving 32 bases between them.

This chain joins TRBV7-8 and TRBJ2-7; TRBD2 agrees at 8 bases. The CDR3 covers 18 residues. V lost 2 bases to trimming and J lost 3 bases; unmatched junction nucleotides: 15. Germline CDR1 SGHVS, CDR2 FQNEAQ. The CDR3 coding sequence is TGTGCCAGCAGCTTACCATTGAGTAGCGGGATTCACCACTACGAGCAGTACTTC. Its protein is CASSLPLSSGIHHYEQYF.

In its sample, this clone was seen once. The chain links TRBV7-9 to TRBJ2-7; D may be TRBD1 or TRBD2 (5 bases each). Germline V gene sequence: CDR1 SEHNR, CDR2 FQNEAQ (reference sequence). This CDR3 comprises 14 residues. V was clipped by 5 bases and J by 4 bases, with 15 bases between them. The CDR3 is CASSLSGLQYEQYF. CDR3 nucleotides: TGTGCCAGCAGCCTATCGGGGCTACAGTACGAGCAGTACTTC. Looking up the rest from reference TRBV7-9 and TRBJ2-7 gives the full variable domain: DTGVSQNPRHKITKRGQNVTFRCDPISEHNRLYWYRQTLGQGPEFLTYFQNEAQLEKSRLLSDRFSAERPKGSFSTLEIQRTEQGDSAMYLCASSLSGLQYEQYFGPGTRLTVT.

The chain couples TRBV4-1 to TRBJ2-2, with D uncertain. CDR1 is MGHRA, CDR2 YSYEKL, per germline. V lost 2 bases and J lost 5, with 6 bases in between. This CDR3 has 13 residues. CDR3 region: CASSQPMTGELFF. The CDR3 nucleotides are TGCGCCAGCAGCCAACCCATGACCGGGGAGCTGTTTTTT.

The chain is built from TRBV19 and TRBJ2-7, with D tentatively TRBD1 (5 bases). The germline gives CDR1 LNHDA, CDR2 SQIVND (reference sequence). Trimming removed 3 bases from V and 3 bases from J, with 12 bases in between. CDR3 length: 14 amino acids. The CDR3: CASSMGPRGYEQYF. Here the CDR3 DNA reads TGTGCCAGTAGTATGGGGCCAAGAGGCTACGAGCAGTACTTC.

The chain has TRBV5-1 and TRBJ1-1; TRBD1 is a possible D gene (6 bases). The germline CDR1 and CDR2 sequences are SGHRS and YFSETQ. The V and J ends lost 4 bases and 1 base respectively, with 11 bases between them. CDR3 length: 14 amino acids. CDR3 nucleotides: TGCGCCAGCAGCCTTACAGGGAGGAACACTGAAGCTTTCTTT. It codes for CASSLTGRNTEAFF.

The chain uses TRBV5-1 and TRBJ2-5; D unclear. TRBJ2-7 explains the end of the DNA better; the J call may be wrong. The V gene's germline CDR1 is SGHRS and CDR2 YFSETQ. The CDR3 runs to 15 residues. CDR3 in amino acids: CASSLGTRPFYEQYF. The CDR3, as DNA: TGCGCCAGCAGCTTGGGCACCCGGCCCTTCTACGAGCAGTACTTC.

The rearrangement uses TRBV7-6 and TRBJ2-7; 9 bases are shared with TRBD2. The CDR3 has 15 residues. Looked up from germline, CDR1 is SGHVS and CDR2 is FNYEAQ. V dropped 7 bases and J dropped 5; count of bases not matched to a gene: 12. CDR3 DNA: TGTGCCAGCACCGTAGCGGGAGCCCGATTGGACGAGCAGTACTTC. It translates to CASTVAGARLDEQYF. The full variable domain, its missing parts supplied by reference TRBV7-6 and TRBJ2-7, is GAGVSQSPRYKVTKRGQDVALRCDPISGHVSLYWYRQALGQGPEFLTYFNYEAQQDKSGLPNDRFSAERPEGSISTLTIQRTEQRDSAMYRCASTVAGARLDEQYFGPGTRLTVT.